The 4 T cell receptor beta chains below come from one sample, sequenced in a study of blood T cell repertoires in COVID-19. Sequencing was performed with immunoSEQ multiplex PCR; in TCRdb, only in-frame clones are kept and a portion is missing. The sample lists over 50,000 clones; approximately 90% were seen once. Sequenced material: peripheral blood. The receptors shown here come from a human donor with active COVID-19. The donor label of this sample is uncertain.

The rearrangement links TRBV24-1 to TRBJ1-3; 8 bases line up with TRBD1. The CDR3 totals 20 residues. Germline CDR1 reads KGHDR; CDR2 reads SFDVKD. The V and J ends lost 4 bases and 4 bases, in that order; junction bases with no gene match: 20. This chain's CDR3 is CATSDLPPPDRESLGNTIYF. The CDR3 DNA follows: TGTGCCACCAGTGACTTGCCCCCTCCGGACAGGGAGTCTCTCGGAAACACCATATATTTT.

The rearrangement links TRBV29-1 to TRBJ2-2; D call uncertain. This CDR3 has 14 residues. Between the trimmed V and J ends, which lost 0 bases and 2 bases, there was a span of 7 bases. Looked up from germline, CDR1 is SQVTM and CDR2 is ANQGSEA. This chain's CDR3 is CSVEEVLNTGELFF. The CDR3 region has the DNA TGCAGCGTTGAAGAGGTACTTAACACCGGGGAGCTGTTTTTT.

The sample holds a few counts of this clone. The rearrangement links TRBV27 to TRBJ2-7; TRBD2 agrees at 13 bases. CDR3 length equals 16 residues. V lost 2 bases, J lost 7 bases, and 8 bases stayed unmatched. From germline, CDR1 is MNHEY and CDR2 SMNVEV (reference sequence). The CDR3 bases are TGTGCCAGCAGTTTACTGCGGACTAGCGGGAGTAGGGAGCAGTACTTC. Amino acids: CASSLLRTSGSREQYF.

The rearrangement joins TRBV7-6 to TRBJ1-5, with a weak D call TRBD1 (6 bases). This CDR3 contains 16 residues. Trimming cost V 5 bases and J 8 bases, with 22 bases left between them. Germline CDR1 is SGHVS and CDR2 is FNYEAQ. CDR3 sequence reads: CASSLGMEGGREPQHF. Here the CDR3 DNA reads TGTGCCAGCAGCCTTGGGATGGAGGGGGGGAGGGAGCCCCAGCATTTT.